These 29 T cell receptor beta chains originate from one sample sequenced in a study of CD8+ T cells in alopecia areata. cDNA serving as the sequencing template came from extracted, reverse transcribed RNA. Sequencing used immunoSEQ multiplex PCR; TCRdb keeps in-frame clones, though not all of them. The repertoire consists of 150,000 to 200,000 clones, with roughly 70% occurring once and the leading ten covering about 10%. This specimen was CD8+ T cells sorted from blood, taken at week 0. The receptors derive from a human donor with alopecia areata.

This clone was detected only a few times. The genes are TRBV30 and TRBJ1-5; 8 bases match TRBD1. Trimming removed 5 bases from V and 3 bases from J; junction bases left unmatched: 3. This CDR3 is built from 13 residues. In germline, CDR1 is GTSNPN, CDR2 SVGIG (reference sequence). The CDR3 loop reads CAWGQGHNQPQHF. The CDR3 DNA reads TGTGCCTGGGGACAGGGTCACAATCAGCCCCAGCATTTT.

V and J are TRBV9 and TRBJ1-2; D gene ambiguous. Germline CDR1 is SGDLS and CDR2 is YYNGEE. V lost 0 bases and J 4 bases, leaving 7 bases between the germline ends. There are 13 residues in the CDR3. The chain's CDR3 is CASSVGGFYGYTF. The CDR3 DNA reads TGTGCCAGCAGCGTAGGAGGCTTCTATGGCTACACCTTC.

J is TRBJ2-7 and V is TRBV29-1; D uncertain. The CDR3 is made up of 12 amino acids. Germline assignment: CDR1 SQVTM and CDR2 ANQGSEA. Trimming removed 4 bases from V and 4 bases from J, with 11 bases in between. DNA of the CDR3: TGCAGCGTTGCTGGCGGTGAATACGAGCAGTACTTC. Its protein product is CSVAGGEYEQYF.

The chain recombines TRBV15 with TRBJ2-5, with 8 bases aligning to TRBD1. The CDR3 length is 15 residues. Germline V gene data show CDR1 as LNHNV and CDR2 as YYDKDF (reference sequence). V dropped 1 base and J dropped 0; count of bases not matched to a gene: 1. The CDR3 sequence: CATSRGQGNQETQYF. CDR3 nucleotides: TGTGCCACCAGCAGAGGACAGGGGAACCAAGAGACCCAGTACTTC.

This clone was seen more than once but under ten times. The chain couples TRBV6-5 to TRBJ1-2; TRBD1 matches 8 bases. The V and J ends lost 6 bases and 4 bases, in that order; junction bases with no gene match: 10. Germline-derived CDR1 and CDR2 are MNHEY and SVGAGI. CDR3 length: 15 amino acids. The CDR3 protein is CASRSGGKIIYGYTF. DNA of the CDR3: TGTGCCAGCAGGTCAGGGGGCAAGATTATCTATGGCTACACCTTC.

The CDR3 here is CGTRGNTEAFF. The DNA for the CDR3 is TGCGGGACTAGGGGAAACACTGAAGCTTTCTTT. The chain carries TRBV4-1 and TRBJ1-1, with a tentative D call TRBD1 (5 bases). The germline V gene has CDR1 MGHRA and CDR2 YSYEKL. The CDR3 contains 11 residues.

V gene TRBV6-1 combines with J gene TRBJ2-3; 13 bases match TRBD2. This CDR3 is built from 15 residues. CDR1 MNHNS and CDR2 SASEGT come from the germline V gene. The junction had 6 bases not matched to a gene; V was cut back by 7 bases and J by 5 bases. CDR3 residues: CASTGWTSGGDTQYF. As DNA, the CDR3 is TGTGCCAGCACCGGCTGGACTAGCGGGGGAGATACGCAGTATTTT.

This clone was observed a few times. The chain has TRBV7-8 and TRBJ1-2, with TRBD1 identical over 8 bases. Losses at the gene ends were 1 base for V and 8 bases for J; bases not matched to a gene: 3. The germline CDR1 and CDR2 sequences are SGHVS and FQNEAQ. The CDR3 is made up of 13 amino acids. CDR3 residues: CASSLGQGAGYTF. The CDR3 DNA reads as TGTGCCAGCAGCTTAGGCCAGGGGGCAGGCTACACCTTC.

This clone came up many times. Here the CDR3 DNA reads TGTGCCAGCAGCCCCGGGGTAACCTACAATGAGCAGTTCTTC. Protein product: CASSPGVTYNEQFF. V is TRBV14 and J is TRBJ2-1; D perhaps matches TRBD2 (5 bases). CDR1 and CDR2 (germline): SGHDN, FVKESK. The CDR3 extends over 14 amino acids. V was trimmed by 4 bases and J by 2 bases, leaving 9 bases between them.

The V call is TRBV15, the J call TRBJ1-6; no clear D. V shed 3 bases and J shed 7 bases, with 10 bases lying between them. There are 14 residues in the CDR3. The germline CDR1 and CDR2 sequences are LNHNV and YYDKDF (reference sequence). The chain's CDR3 is CATSSPERNSPLHF. CDR3 sequence (DNA): TGTGCCACCAGCAGTCCGGAGAGAAATTCACCCCTCCACTTT.

This chain links TRBV7-8 with TRBJ2-5; 10 bases fit TRBD1. The CDR3 sequence is 13 residues long. V lost 4 bases to trimming and J lost 10 bases; unmatched junction nucleotides: 6. From germline, CDR1 is SGHVS and CDR2 FQNEAQ. As DNA, the CDR3 is TGTGCCAGCAGCTCAAAGGACAGGGGGGGCCAGTACTTC. The encoded protein is CASSSKDRGGQYF.

Comments on this clone: A junction boundary mismatches the germline segment, possibly from a read error. The CDR3 here is CASGLGGLARDEQFF. CDR3 nucleotide sequence: TGCGCCAGCGGCTTGGGTGGACTAGCCCGGGATGAGCAGTTCTTC. V gene TRBV5-1 combines with J gene TRBJ2-1; 8 nucleotides agree with TRBD2. The CDR3 spans 15 residues. The V gene's germline CDR1 is SGHRS and CDR2 YFSETQ.

The sample holds a few counts of this clone. The CDR3 protein is CATSTGQGADVGYGYTF. The CDR3 nucleotides read TGTGCCACCAGCACCGGACAGGGGGCTGATGTTGGGTATGGCTACACCTTC. This chain connects TRBV15 to TRBJ1-2, with TRBD1 matching over 11 bases. V trimming: 4 bases; J trimming: 5 bases; junction bases outside the gene matches: 12. There are 17 residues in the CDR3. Germline V gene lookup returns CDR1 LNHNV and CDR2 YYDKDF (reference sequence).

This sequence joins TRBV4-1 and TRBJ1-6, with D uncertain. Germline V gives CDR1 MGHRA, CDR2 YSYEKL. There are 14 residues in the CDR3. V was shortened by 0 bases and J by 6 bases, with 6 bases between the two germline ends. The CDR3 spells CASSQDSGNSPLHF. DNA for the CDR3: TGCGCCAGCAGCCAAGATTCCGGTAATTCACCCCTCCACTTT.

V and J are TRBV19 and TRBJ1-2; 10 nucleotides align to TRBD1. The germline CDR1 and CDR2 sequences are LNHDA and SQIVND (reference sequence). Germline trimming cut 9 bases from V and 5 bases from J; bases unmatched to any gene: 9. The CDR3 spans 14 residues. The CDR3 DNA sequence: TGTGCCAGCCTAACCGGGGACAGGGGATATGGCTACACCTTC. Translated: CASLTGDRGYGYTF.

This clone was seen only once. The chain recombines TRBV10-2 with TRBJ2-3, with 8 bases fitting TRBD1. The CDR3 length is 14 residues. The trim removed 8 bases at V and 0 bases at J, leaving 4 bases unmatched. Germline V gives CDR1 WSHSY, CDR2 SAAADI. CDR3 sequence (DNA): TGCGCCAGCGACGACAGGGGAAGCACAGATACGCAGTATTTT. Translating gives CASDDRGSTDTQYF.

This chain joins TRBV7-2 and TRBJ2-1, with TRBD2 matching over 8 bases. V dropped 5 bases and J dropped 9; count of bases not matched to a gene: 9. Germline values: CDR1 SGHTA, CDR2 FQGNSA. The CDR3 spans 14 residues. In nucleotides, the CDR3 is TGTGCCAGCAGCCCCATCGGGGGGGCGGGTGAGCAGTTCTTC. It yields the protein CASSPIGGAGEQFF.

This clone was counted between two and nine times. The genes are TRBV29-1 and TRBJ2-3; unclear D gene. This CDR3 is built from 12 residues. With 4 bases removed from V and 0 bases from J, the gap between germline ends came to 5 bases. Germline CDR1 reads SQVTM; CDR2 reads ANQGSEA. In DNA form, the CDR3 reads TGCAGCGTTGTAGCTAGCACAGATACGCAGTATTTT. Protein: CSVVASTDTQYF.

The gene calls are TRBV25-1 and TRBJ1-1; D unresolved. The CDR3 is made up of 14 amino acids. The V end lost 0 bases, the J end lost 8 bases, and 13 bases lay between the germline ends. The germline gives CDR1 MGHDK, CDR2 SYGVNS. The CDR3 region has the DNA TGTGCCAGCAGTGAATATCGGGCGGGCGGGGAAGCTTTCTTT. Translated, it gives CASSEYRAGGEAFF. Full variable domain (missing parts from reference TRBV25-1 and TRBJ1-1): EADIYQTPRYLVIGTGKKITLECSQTMGHDKMYWYQQDPGMELHLIHYSYGVNSTEKGDLSSESTVSRIRTEHFPLTLESARPSHTSQYLCASSEYRAGGEAFFGQGTRLTVV.

This clone was detected only once. The gene calls are TRBV29-1 and TRBJ2-1; 9 bases fit TRBD2. The CDR3 contains 13 residues. Germline-derived CDR1 and CDR2 are SQVTM and ANQGSEA. CDR3 coding DNA: TGCAACGTCCACAGCGGGGGGTACAATGAGCAGTTCTTC. Its translation is CNVHSGGYNEQFF.

V gene TRBV27 combines with J gene TRBJ1-5; D is unresolved. The CDR3 contains 14 residues. Germline lookup yields CDR1 MNHEY and CDR2 SMNVEV (reference sequence). V gave up 6 bases and J gave up 3 bases, with 12 bases separating them. CDR3 in DNA: TGTGCCAGCAGCCGATCCGGGTACAATCAGCCCCAGCATTTT. It is translated as CASSRSGYNQPQHF.

V usage is TRBV29-1 and J usage is TRBJ2-2, with no clear D. Germline values: CDR1 SQVTM, CDR2 ANQGSEA. Trimming shortened V by 4 bases and J by 6 bases, and 6 bases separated the two germline ends. This CDR3 spans 11 amino acids. In nucleotides, the CDR3 is TGCAGCGTTGGTTGGTCCGGGGAGCTGTTTTTT. This translates into CSVGWSGELFF.

This rearrangement joins TRBV29-1 to TRBJ1-2; TRBD1 matches 7 bases. This CDR3 has 14 residues. Germline-derived CDR1 and CDR2 are SQVTM and ANQGSEA. The J segment lost 3 bases and the V segment lost 7 bases, leaving 11 bases of the junction unmatched. The CDR3 spells CSESGTEADYGYTF. In nucleotides, the CDR3 is TGCAGCGAATCCGGGACAGAAGCAGACTATGGCTACACCTTC.

The rearrangement uses TRBV29-1 and TRBJ2-2; D may correspond to TRBD1 or TRBD2 (7 bases each). V lost 7 bases and J lost 5, with 17 bases in between. CDR1 SQVTM and CDR2 ANQGSEA come from the germline V gene. CDR3 length: 14 residues. The CDR3 spells CSGSTSRGTGELFF. CDR3 nucleotide sequence: TGCAGCGGATCGACTAGCAGGGGGACCGGGGAGCTGTTTTTT.

The genes are TRBV7-8 and TRBJ1-1, with a weak D call TRBD1 (6 bases). From germline, CDR1 is SGHVS and CDR2 FQNEAQ. The CDR3 is 13 residues long. V was clipped by 5 bases and J by 7 bases, with 14 bases between them. For the CDR3, the DNA is TGTGCCAGCAGCCTACAGGGACGAGGTGAAGCTTTCTTT. Translated: CASSLQGRGEAFF.

V is TRBV15 and J is TRBJ1-3; D remains unclear. Germline loops: CDR1 LNHNV, CDR2 YYDKDF (reference sequence). V shed 3 bases and J shed 0 bases, with 15 bases lying between them. This CDR3 spans 17 amino acids. The CDR3 coding sequence is TGTGCCACCAGCAGTATTTCGATCCGGAGCTCTGGAAACACCATATATTTT. Translation: CATSSISIRSSGNTIYF. Drawing the rest from reference TRBV15 and TRBJ1-3, the complete variable domain is DAMVIQNPRYQVTQFGKPVTLSCSQTLNHNVMYWYQQKSSQAPKLLFHYYDKDFNNEADTPDNFQSRRPNTSFCFLDIRSPGLGDTAMYLCATSSISIRSSGNTIYFGEGSWLTVV.

The rearrangement uses TRBV7-9 and TRBJ1-4, with D tentatively TRBD1 (5 bases). This CDR3 spans 15 amino acids. V was cut by 8 bases and J by 7 bases, with 20 bases left in between. Per the germline V gene, CDR1 is SEHNR and CDR2 is FQNEAQ (reference sequence). The CDR3 region has the DNA TGTGCCAGCCAAGGGGATTTGCAGAGGAGTGAAAAACTGTTTTTT. This encodes CASQGDLQRSEKLFF.

The chain joins TRBV10-1 to TRBJ2-3; D remains ambiguous. This CDR3 is 12 amino acids long. Trimming shortened V by 5 bases and J by 6 bases, and 9 bases separated the two germline ends. CDR1 WNHNN and CDR2 SYGVQD come from the germline V gene (reference sequence). CDR3 loop: CASSMASDTQYF. Written as DNA, the CDR3 is TGCGCCAGCAGTATGGCTAGTGATACGCAGTATTTT.

The chain recombines TRBV5-6 with TRBJ1-2; D is unclear. V was cut by 3 bases and J by 4 bases, with 10 bases left in between. The germline gives CDR1 SGHDT, CDR2 YYEEEE. The CDR3 length is 13 residues. The CDR3 coding sequence is TGTGCCAGCAGCTCCGGTCAAAGCTATGGCTACACCTTC. This codes for CASSSGQSYGYTF.